Listed below are T cell receptor beta chains from one sample, sequenced in a study of cytomegalovirus exposure and HLA in healthy donors. Here immunoSEQ multiplex PCR was the method, and the copy in TCRdb shows in-frame clones only, minus some. The data hold approximately 150,000 clones, with 82% observed a single time. Sample: PBMCs. Every receptor here comes from a male donor in good health and CMV-seronegative. The CDR3 runs from the conserved cysteine through the conserved F or W. Fields, in order: clone size, D gene, J gene, V gene, CDR3 DNA, CDR3 protein. The D gene is left open where the match is weak. Only part of the rows carry a size: once, few, many, or a class if the clone is expanded.

-	-	TRBJ1-1	TRBV20-1	TGCAGTGCTAGACAGGAGGGTGAAGCTTTCTTT	CSARQEGEAFF
-	-	TRBJ2-7	TRBV11-2	TGTGCCAGCAGCTTAACGAGCTCCTACGAGCAGTACTTC	CASSLTSSYEQYF
-	TRBD1	TRBJ1-2	TRBV28	TGTGCCAGCATGGGGGACAGGCACTATGGCTACACCTTC	CASMGDRHYGYTF
-	TRBD2	TRBJ2-1	TRBV19	TGTGCCAGTAGTATAACTAGCGGGAGCGGGTCGGTTGAGCAGTTCTTC	CASSITSGSGSVEQFF
-	-	TRBJ1-3	TRBV28	TGTGCGAGCGGTAGATCGGGTAACACCATATATTTT	CASGRSGNTIYF
-	TRBD2	TRBJ2-6	TRBV5-4	TGTGCCAGCAGCTTGGAGGGCAGCGGGAGGCCTGGGGCCAACGTCCTGACTTTC	CASSLEGSGRPGANVLTF
once	TRBD1	TRBJ1-1	TRBV30	TGTGCCTGGAGTGTAGGGGGACAGGGAGACACTGAAGCTTTCTTT	CAWSVGGQGDTEAFF
-	TRBD2	TRBJ2-3	TRBV18	TGTGCCAGCTCACTTAGGACTAGCGGGAGTTCAGGAGATACGCAGTATTTT	CASSLRTSGSSGDTQYF
-	TRBD2	TRBJ2-2	TRBV7-8	TGTGCCAGCAGCTTAGGTTACTTCGGAAGCGGGAGGGTTGGATTCGGGGAGCTGTTTTTT	CASSLGYFGSGRVGFGELFF
few	TRBD1	TRBJ2-2	TRBV6-6	TGTGCCAGCAGGATACCGGGACAGGGGGCCGGGGAGCTGTTTTTT	CASRIPGQGAGELFF
-	TRBD2	TRBJ2-1	TRBV2	TGTGCCAGCAGTGAATGGGGAGCGGGAGGGAACAATGAGCAGTTCTTC	CASSEWGAGGNNEQFF
-	TRBD1	TRBJ2-7	TRBV7-9	TGTGCCAGCAACTCGGGACAGCTCCCCTACGAGCAGTACTTC	CASNSGQLPYEQYF
-	TRBD1	TRBJ1-5	TRBV28	TGTGCCAGCAGTTTATTCAGGGGGCAAGGTCAGCCCCAGCATTTT	CASSLFRGQGQPQHF
once	TRBD2	TRBJ2-3	TRBV15	TGTGCCACCAGCAGAGGGGGGCGGGAGGAGGGTACGCAGTATTTT	CATSRGGREEGTQYF
-	-	TRBJ1-1	TRBV7-9	TGTGCCAGCAGCTCCTCCTTGACAGAGAACACTGAAGCTTTCTTT	CASSSSLTENTEAFF
-	-	TRBJ2-5	TRBV23-1	TGCGCCAGCCGTGCCTCAGAATCCCAAGAGACCCAGTACTTC	CASRASESQETQYF
-	TRBD1	TRBJ2-6	TRBV4-1	TGCGCCAGCAGCCGCGGGACAGGGGGGACTGGGGCCAACGTCCTGACTTTC	CASSRGTGGTGANVLTF
few	-	TRBJ2-6	TRBV4-1	TGCGCCAGCAGCCAAGAAGCACCTAGCACAGCTGGGGCCAACGTCCTGACTTTC	CASSQEAPSTAGANVLTF
few	-	TRBJ2-4	TRBV29-1	TGCAGCGTTGTTGGTAGAATAGCCAAAAACATTCAGTACTTC	CSVVGRIAKNIQYF
-	-	TRBJ1-6	TRBV9	TGTGCCAGCAGCGTAGGATCCGGGAGGCTGGAATCACCCCTCCACTTT	CASSVGSGRLESPLHF
-	-	TRBJ1-2	TRBV19	TGTGCCAGTAGTAACACAGGGAATGTTCCCGGCTACACCTTC	CASSNTGNVPGYTF
-	TRBD2	TRBJ2-3	TRBV4-3	TGCGCCAGCAGCCAAGATCGGGCGGGAGCAGCAGATACGCAGTATTTT	CASSQDRAGAADTQYF
-	-	TRBJ2-7	TRBV21-1	TGTGCCAGCAGCAAAGGAGGGACTAGCGGGGGGATAGGTAGCTACGAGCAGTACTTC	CASSKGGTSGGIGSYEQYF
-	-	TRBJ1-1	TRBV5-1	TGCGCCAGCAGCTTGACCGCACGAGAGGGAACTGAAGCTTTCTTT	CASSLTAREGTEAFF
-	-	TRBJ2-3	TRBV7-9	TGTGCCAGCAGCACCTTACGCCGGGAGTCAGGCGCAGATACGCAGTATTTT	CASSTLRRESGADTQYF
-	TRBD1	TRBJ1-1	TRBV19	TGTGCCAGCTGGACAGGGAAAAATATGAACACTGAAGCTTTCTTT	CASWTGKNMNTEAFF
-	-	TRBJ2-2	TRBV9	TGTGCCAGCAGCGTAGTCGGGAGCACCGGGGAGCTGTTTTTT	CASSVVGSTGELFF
-	-	TRBJ2-5	TRBV5-4	TGTGCCAGCAGCTGGGCTACTAGTACTCAGACCCAGTACTTC	CASSWATSTQTQYF
-	TRBD2	TRBJ2-1	TRBV10-3	TGTGCCATCTTAACTAGCGGGAGAAGGCAGTTCTTC	CAILTSGRRQFF
-	TRBD1	TRBJ1-1	TRBV19	TGTGCCAGCGAGCCCGGGACAGGGGGCTTCACTGAAGCTTTCTTT	CASEPGTGGFTEAFF
-	-	TRBJ2-5	TRBV14	TGTGCCAGCAGCCAAGAAACGGGTAGCGGACGTCGAGAGACCCAGTACTTC	CASSQETGSGRRETQYF
once	TRBD1	TRBJ1-5	TRBV30	TGTGCCTGGAGTGCTAAAGGACAGGGGGTTCAGCCCCAGCATTTT	CAWSAKGQGVQPQHF
-	-	TRBJ2-3	TRBV14	TGTGCCAGCAGCCAGCCAGAATCAGATACGCAGTATTTT	CASSQPESDTQYF
-	-	TRBJ1-5	TRBV9	TGTGCCAGCAGCGTAGTGGCAGGGAGGAGCAATCAGCCCCAGCATTTT	CASSVVAGRSNQPQHF
-	-	TRBJ2-7	TRBV4-1	TGCGCCAGCAGCCGGGCCGGGGGAGTGGGCTACGAGCAGTACTTC	CASSRAGGVGYEQYF
-	-	TRBJ2-1	TRBV6-1	TGTGCCAGCAGTGAAGCCGCGGGTTCAAGGAGCTCCTACAATGAGCAGCTCTTC	CASSEAAGSRSSYNEQLF
once	-	TRBJ2-7	TRBV23-1	TGCGCCAGCAGTCAAATGGGGTGGGACACTATTTACGAGCAGTACTTC	CASSQMGWDTIYEQYF
-	TRBD1	TRBJ2-7	TRBV7-9	TGTTCCTCCCTGAGGGGGCCCCCCGAGGGGGAGCAGTACTTC	CSSLRGPPEGEQYF
once	TRBD1	TRBJ1-5	TRBV6-6	TGTGCCAGCACCATATTGACAGGGGACAATCAGCCCCAGCATTTT	CASTILTGDNQPQHF
once	-	TRBJ1-6	TRBV28	TGTGCCAGCAGTACCAGGGCCTATAATTCACCCCTCCACTTT	CASSTRAYNSPLHF
few	-	TRBJ1-1	TRBV14	TGTGCCAGCAGTCTAACCAGGGGGAACACTGAAGCTTTCTTT	CASSLTRGNTEAFF
-	TRBD1	TRBJ2-5	TRBV4-2	TGTGCCAGCAGTAGTCGGTCAGGACAGGGCCAAGAGACCCAGTACTTC	CASSSRSGQGQETQYF
-	-	TRBJ1-5	TRBV27	TGTGCCAGCAGTTTATCGGTCGAGCCGGAGTACCCCCAGCATTTT	CASSLSVEPEYPQHF
-	TRBD1	TRBJ2-7	TRBV2	TGTGCCAGCAGTACCGGACAGGGGGCCTACGAGCAGTACTTC	CASSTGQGAYEQYF
-	-	TRBJ2-5	TRBV7-9	TGTTCCAGCAGTCCAACTGGGGGGAGTTCGAGGGAGACCCAGTACTTC	CSSSPTGGSSRETQYF
once	TRBD2	TRBJ2-1	TRBV9	TGTGCCAGCAGCGTAGGAGGGAGGGCCTACAATGAGCAGTTCTTC	CASSVGGRAYNEQFF